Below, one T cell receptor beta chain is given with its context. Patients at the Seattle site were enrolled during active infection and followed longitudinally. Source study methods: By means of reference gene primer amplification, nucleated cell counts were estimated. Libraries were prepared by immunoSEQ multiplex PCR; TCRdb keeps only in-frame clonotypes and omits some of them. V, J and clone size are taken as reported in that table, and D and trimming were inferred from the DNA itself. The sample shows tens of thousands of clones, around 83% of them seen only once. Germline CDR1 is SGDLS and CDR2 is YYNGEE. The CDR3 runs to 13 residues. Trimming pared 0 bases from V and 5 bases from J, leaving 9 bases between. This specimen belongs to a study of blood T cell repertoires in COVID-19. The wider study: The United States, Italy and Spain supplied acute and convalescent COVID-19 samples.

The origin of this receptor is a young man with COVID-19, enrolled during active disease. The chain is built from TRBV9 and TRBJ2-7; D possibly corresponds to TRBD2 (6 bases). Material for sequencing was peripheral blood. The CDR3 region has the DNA TGTGCCAGCAGCGTAGCGGGGGAGCACGAGCAGTACTTC. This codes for CASSVAGEHEQYF. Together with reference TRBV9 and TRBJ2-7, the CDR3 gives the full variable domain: DSGVTQTPKHLITATGQRVTLRCSPRSGDLSVYWYQQSLDQGLQFLIQYYNGEERAKGNILERFSAQQFPDLHSELNLSSLELGDSALYFCASSVAGEHEQYFGPGTRLTVT.